This T cell receptor (beta chain) was retrieved from a study of beta chain features in type 1 diabetes. Study-wide context: Healthy donors resembled patients in age, gender and cell yields. The study's findings and limits: Within each of all four CD4+ subsets, Type 1 diabetes patients had TCRB CDR3s that were moderately but significantly shorter.

Central memory, naive, regulatory and stem cell-like memory CD4+ cells were sorted by CD45RO/CCR7/CD25/CD127/CD95/CD27. Trimming pared 2 bases from V and 4 bases from J, leaving 9 bases between. CDR1 and CDR2 from the germline V gene are MNHEY and SVGAGI. The CDR3 totals 14 residues. Comments on this clone: Its matching antigen is unknown. This CDR3 is also generated by other DNA sequences in the sample.

Expressed TCRB transcripts were sequenced because the entire RNA isolate underwent reverse transcription. The data were produced by immunoSEQ multiplex PCR, yet TCRdb's version contains in-frame clones alone and is incomplete. The sample lists a few hundred thousand clones, around a tenth occurring once. This TCR was sampled from a man younger than 40 with type 1 diabetes. Sequencing input: central memory CD4+ T cells from blood. The rearrangement joins TRBV6-5 to TRBJ1-3; TRBD1 might be the D (5 bases). The CDR3 loop is CASSYGGSGNTIYF. Here the CDR3 DNA reads TGTGCCAGCAGTTACGGGGGATCGGGAAACACCATATATTTT.